The 21 T cell receptor beta chains below come from one sample, sequenced in a study of molecular identifiers for immune sequencing clone quantification. TCRdb called the PCR reads again in MiXCR, with one record for every CDR3 protein. The sample has 8,800 or so distinct CDR3 sequences, roughly 33% seen once. The sequenced material came from naive CD8+ T cells from blood, with Jurkat cell RNA spiked in. Subset meaning: FACS-sorted CD8+CD4-CCR7+CD45RA+ naive T cells. These TCRs come from a human donor in good health. Some libraries in this study had Jurkat cell RNA spiked in.

This clonotype turned up a few times. The chain is built from TRBV12-3 or TRBV12-4 and TRBJ2-2; TRBD1 matches 8 bases. The CDR3 extends over 17 amino acids. V was clipped by 5 bases and J by 3 bases; unmatched bases: 11. This CDR3 reads CASSHPTGQVYTGELFF. The CDR3 bases are TGTGCCAGCAGTCATCCTACGGGACAGGTCTACACCGGGGAGCTGTTTTTT.

This clonotype was seen more than once but under ten times. V usage is TRBV6-5 and J usage is TRBJ2-3, with D uncertain. This CDR3 spans 13 amino acids. The ends were cut back, 2 bases at V and 0 bases at J, with 3 bases in the middle. The germline CDR1 and CDR2 sequences are MNHEY and SVGAGI. The CDR3 region is CASSYTSTDTQYF. The DNA of the CDR3 is TGTGCCAGCAGTTACACTAGCACAGATACGCAGTATTTT.

On this clonotype itself: A clone one base away is much larger, so this may be a read error. The chain is built from TRBV7-9 and TRBJ1-1; D gene uncertain. Trimming stripped 5 bases from V and 11 bases from J, with 18 bases between. The CDR3 spans 13 residues. Per the germline V gene, CDR1 is SEHNR and CDR2 is FQNEAQ (reference sequence). The CDR3 reads CASSPDGWIDAFF. The CDR3 DNA sequence: TGTGCCAGCAGCCCGGACGGTTGGATTGATGCTTTCTTT. Supplemented by reference TRBV7-9 and TRBJ1-1, the full variable domain reads DTGVSQNPRHKITKRGQNVTFRCDPISEHNRLYWYRQTLGQGPEFLTYFQNEAQLEKSRLLSDRFSAERPKGSFSTLEIQRTEQGDSAMYLCASSPDGWIDAFFGQGTRLTVV.

This clonotype is medium-sized (0.01 to 0.1%) within its sample. This rearrangement joins TRBV28 to TRBJ2-3; D may correspond to TRBD1 or TRBD2 (5 bases each). Germline V gene data show CDR1 as MDHEN and CDR2 as SYDVKM. The CDR3 is made up of 14 amino acids. The germline V and J ends were trimmed by 5 bases and 8 bases, with 17 bases remaining between them. CDR3 DNA: TGTGCCAGCAGTATCACCCCAGGGACGGCTACGCAGTATTTT. It yields the protein CASSITPGTATQYF.

This clonotype was seen a few times. V is TRBV2 and J is TRBJ1-5; the match to TRBD1 covers 12 bases. Trimming took 6 bases from V and 3 from J; bases not matched to a gene: 3. The CDR3 is 15 residues long. Germline V lookup: CDR1 SNHLY, CDR2 FYNNEI. CDR3 amino acids: CASSRDRGPNQPQHF. As DNA, the CDR3 is TGTGCCAGCAGCCGGGACAGGGGGCCCAATCAGCCCCAGCATTTT.

The chain links TRBV5-3 to TRBJ1-1, with D uncertain. TRBV5-3 is an ORF for which the function is uncertain. The germline V and J ends were trimmed by 10 bases and 8 bases, with 18 bases remaining between them. The CDR3 has 12 amino acids. The CDR3 nucleotides are TGTGCCGGCAGCTTGGTTGGCAGAGAAGCTTTCTTT. It specifies CAGSLVGREAFF.

This clonotype occurred once. It may be a read error: a sequence one base away is much more abundant. This chain joins TRBV7-9 and TRBJ2-6; no firm D call. V shed 6 bases and J shed 14 bases, with 20 bases lying between them. CDR3 length equals 14 residues. The germline V gene encodes CDR1 SEHNR and CDR2 FQNEAQ (reference sequence). DNA of the CDR3: TGTGCCAGCAGTCCCGCGCGAATCACAACCATCCTGACTTTC. It codes for CASSPARITTILTF.

The gene calls are TRBV4-1 and TRBJ1-4, with D uncertain. Trimming cost V 0 bases and J 7 bases, with 6 bases left between them. The CDR3 covers 13 residues. Germline loops: CDR1 MGHRA, CDR2 YSYEKL. The CDR3 DNA follows: TGCGCCAGCAGCCAAGACCCTTTTGAAAAACTGTTTTTT. The encoded protein is CASSQDPFEKLFF.

This chain links TRBV27 with TRBJ2-7; the D gene is possibly TRBD1 (6 bases). The V gene lost 5 bases and the J gene lost 4 bases, with 12 bases spanning the gap. This CDR3 comprises 13 residues. Per the germline V gene, CDR1 is MNHEY and CDR2 is SMNVEV (reference sequence). The CDR3 loop reads CASSRGGYYEQYF. In DNA form, the CDR3 reads TGTGCCAGCAGTCGTGGGGGCTATTACGAGCAGTACTTC.

The rearrangement uses TRBV6-4 and TRBJ2-1; TRBD1 aligns across 10 bases. The germline V gene has CDR1 MRHNA and CDR2 SNTAGT. There are 15 residues in the CDR3. V shed 5 bases and J 9 bases; nucleotides not matched to a gene: 10. CDR3 in DNA: TGTGCCAGCAGTCCCGTCGGGACAGGGGCGACTGAGCAGTTCTTC. This gives the protein CASSPVGTGATEQFF.

The V call is TRBV6-1, the J call TRBJ2-3, with a weak D call TRBD1 (6 bases). Per the germline V gene, CDR1 is MNHNS and CDR2 is SASEGT. The V end was cut by 4 bases, the J end by 2 bases, with 13 bases between. The CDR3 runs to 15 residues. CDR3 loop: CASSAGQTFTDTQYF. Here the CDR3 DNA reads TGTGCCAGCAGTGCAGGACAGACCTTCACAGATACGCAGTATTTT.

This sequence joins TRBV20-1 and TRBJ1-4; possible D gene TRBD1, 5 bases. CDR3 size: 15 residues. The V gene's germline CDR1 is DFQATT and CDR2 SNEGSKA (reference sequence). V gave up 1 base and J gave up 6 bases, with 15 bases separating them. Written as DNA, the CDR3 is TGCAGTGCTAGAGGGGCAGGGCGAAGGGATGAAAAACTGTTTTTT. Its translation: CSARGAGRRDEKLFF.

The V and J genes are TRBV5-1 and TRBJ2-7; no reliable D call. Germline V gives CDR1 SGHRS, CDR2 YFSETQ. The V end lost 2 bases, the J end lost 1 base, and 7 bases lay between the germline ends. This CDR3 comprises 13 residues. The CDR3 DNA is TGCGCCAGCAGCTTACTGGGGTCCTACGAGCAGTACTTC. Its translation: CASSLLGSYEQYF.

This clonotype ranks as medium-sized. J is TRBJ1-5 and V is TRBV28; weak D call: TRBD1 (5 bases). With 6 bases removed from V and 1 base from J, the gap between germline ends came to 16 bases. The CDR3 runs to 16 residues. From germline, CDR1 is MDHEN and CDR2 SYDVKM. CDR3 sequence (DNA): TGTGCCAGCAGAGCCAGACGAGAGGGGAGCAATCAGCCCCAGCATTTT. Its protein is CASRARREGSNQPQHF.

On this clonotype: One base away lies a much larger clone, so this may be a sequencing read error. The chain's CDR3 is CASRYHTGNTGEQFF. CDR3 in DNA: TGTGCCAGCAGATATCATACAGGGAACACCGGGGAGCAGTTTTTT. V usage is TRBV6-2 or TRBV6-3 and J usage is TRBJ2-2; D is perhaps TRBD1 (6 bases). Germline assignment: CDR1 MNHEY and CDR2 SVGEGT. This CDR3 comprises 15 residues.

This clonotype has just a few counts. The J gene is TRBJ2-7, the V gene TRBV14; 10 positions agree with TRBD2. Trimming took 5 bases from V and 4 from J; bases not matched to a gene: 8. The CDR3 consists of 15 residues. Germline CDR1 reads SGHDN; CDR2 reads FVKESK. CDR3: CASSTGPGLAYEQYF. The CDR3 nucleotides read TGTGCCAGCAGCACAGGACCGGGACTAGCGTACGAGCAGTACTTC.

V usage is TRBV18 and J usage is TRBJ1-1; unclear D gene. CDR3 size: 15 residues. Germline lookup yields CDR1 KGHSH and CDR2 LQKENI. Between the trimmed V and J ends, which lost 4 bases and 4 bases, there was a span of 16 bases. The CDR3 protein is CASSLSGSARTEAFF. The DNA for the CDR3 is TGTGCCAGCTCACTTTCCGGATCGGCCCGCACTGAAGCTTTCTTT.

This sequence joins TRBV10-2 and TRBJ2-3; TRBD2 agrees at 9 bases. Germline V CDR1 and CDR2: WSHSY, SAAADI. The CDR3 consists of 14 residues. The V gene end was trimmed by 5 bases and the J gene end by 0 bases; junction bases not matched to a gene: 0. The CDR3 spells CASSLAGSTDTQYF. The CDR3 DNA follows: TGCGCCAGCAGTCTAGCGGGGAGCACAGATACGCAGTATTTT.

In its sample, this clonotype is medium-sized. V usage is TRBV28 and J usage is TRBJ2-3; no clear D. This CDR3 comprises 13 residues. Germline-derived CDR1 and CDR2 are MDHEN and SYDVKM. V lost 4 bases and J 0 bases, leaving 5 bases between the germline ends. The CDR3 bases are TGTGCCAGCAGTTCCCAGAGCACAGATACGCAGTATTTT. Translated, it gives CASSSQSTDTQYF.

V gene TRBV2 combines with J gene TRBJ1-3; D is unclear. Germline lookup yields CDR1 SNHLY and CDR2 FYNNEI. The CDR3 is 13 amino acids. The V end lost 7 bases, the J end lost 0 bases, and 7 bases lay between the germline ends. The CDR3 region is CASMGVSGNTIYF. In DNA form, the CDR3 reads TGTGCCAGCATGGGAGTCTCTGGAAACACCATATATTTT.

V and J are TRBV18 and TRBJ1-1; D possibly corresponds to TRBD1 (5 bases). Germline assignment: CDR1 KGHSH and CDR2 LQKENI. Between the trimmed V and J ends, which lost 3 bases and 0 bases, there was a span of 11 bases. This CDR3 spans 15 amino acids. The CDR3 sequence is CASSPRGRMNTEAFF. The CDR3 DNA sequence: TGTGCCAGCTCACCGCGGGGACGGATGAACACTGAAGCTTTCTTT.